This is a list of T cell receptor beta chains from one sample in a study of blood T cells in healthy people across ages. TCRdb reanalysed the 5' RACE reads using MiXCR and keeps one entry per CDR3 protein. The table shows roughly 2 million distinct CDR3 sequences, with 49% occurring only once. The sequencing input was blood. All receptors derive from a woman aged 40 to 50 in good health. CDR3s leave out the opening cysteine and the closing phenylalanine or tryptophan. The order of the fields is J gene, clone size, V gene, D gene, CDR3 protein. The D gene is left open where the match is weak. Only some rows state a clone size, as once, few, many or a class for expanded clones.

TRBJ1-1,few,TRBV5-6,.,ASSPGHPGEAF
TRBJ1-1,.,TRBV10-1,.,ASSDPGRRRTEAF
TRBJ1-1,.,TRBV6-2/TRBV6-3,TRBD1,ASGDSLNTEAF
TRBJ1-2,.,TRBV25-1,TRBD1,ASSDPIRDRANYGYT
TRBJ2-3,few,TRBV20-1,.,SASPESDTQY
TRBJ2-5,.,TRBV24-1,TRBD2,ATSDLASGGAGEQY
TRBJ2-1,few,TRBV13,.,ASSLGARGRNEQF
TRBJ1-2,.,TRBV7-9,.,ASSPYRVEWYT
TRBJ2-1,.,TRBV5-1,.,ASSVRGPNNEQF
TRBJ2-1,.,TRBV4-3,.,ASSQVQAAAYTEQF
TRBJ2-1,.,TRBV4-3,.,ASSQGRGGPQF
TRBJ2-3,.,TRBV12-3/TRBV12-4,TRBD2,ASTPGSGGFGDTQY
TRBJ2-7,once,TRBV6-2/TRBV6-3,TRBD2,ASRTSGGSIEQY
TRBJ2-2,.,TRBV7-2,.,ASRTPRVTGELF
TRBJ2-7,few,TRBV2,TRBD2,ASRVLASYEQY
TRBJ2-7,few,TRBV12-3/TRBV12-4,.,ASSPGPTYDYEQY
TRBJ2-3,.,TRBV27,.,ASSLGGGVSTDTQY
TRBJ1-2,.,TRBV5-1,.,ASSLEGEGYT
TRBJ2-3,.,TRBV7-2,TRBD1,ASSYSQGAGTDTQY
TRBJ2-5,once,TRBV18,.,ASSPGERGTYNEQY
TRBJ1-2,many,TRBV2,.,ASSEGRGYGYT
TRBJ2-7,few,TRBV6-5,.,ASLGPYEQY
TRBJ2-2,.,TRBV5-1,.,ASNQLGPGELF
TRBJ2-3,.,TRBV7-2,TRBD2,ASSSRAGRSTDTQY
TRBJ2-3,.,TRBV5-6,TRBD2,ASSYTGGNPSRTDTQY
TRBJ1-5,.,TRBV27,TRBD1,ASSTYGQVGNQPQH
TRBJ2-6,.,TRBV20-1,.,SARQGTAISGANVLT
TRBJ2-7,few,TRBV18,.,ASSPLKDSEQY
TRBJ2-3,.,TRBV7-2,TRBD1,ASSLQGAVKVY
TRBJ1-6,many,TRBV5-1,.,ASSFSGDPNSPLH
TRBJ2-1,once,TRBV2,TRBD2,ASSPTGLAGGEQF
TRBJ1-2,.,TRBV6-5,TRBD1,ASSLHGQGPYGYT
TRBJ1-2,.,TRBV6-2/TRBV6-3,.,ASSYPDTSYGYT
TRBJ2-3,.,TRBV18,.,ASSPPTSGGTQY
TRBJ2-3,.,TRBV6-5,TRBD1,ASSFQGGRTDTQN
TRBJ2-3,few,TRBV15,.,ATRKRDTQY
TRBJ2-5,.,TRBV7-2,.,ASSLGGRYNEQY
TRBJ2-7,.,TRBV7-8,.,ASSLKTGDYYEQY
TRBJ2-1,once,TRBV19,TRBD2,ASTTGLAGNEQF
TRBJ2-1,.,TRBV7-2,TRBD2,ASSLVAGLAGGFNEQF
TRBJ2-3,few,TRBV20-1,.,SAFDGAMDTQY
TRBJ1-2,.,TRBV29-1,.,SVRDSPRDGYT
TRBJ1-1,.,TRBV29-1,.,SVEAHLNTEAF
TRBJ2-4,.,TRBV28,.,ASSLERGLLAKNIQY
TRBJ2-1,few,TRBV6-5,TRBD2,ASSYTYSGGAGEQF
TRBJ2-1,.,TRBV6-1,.,ASIEGDGAYNEQF
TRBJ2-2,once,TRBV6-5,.,ASRLDPYTGELF
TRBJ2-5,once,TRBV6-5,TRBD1,ASTVPGTGGAKQY
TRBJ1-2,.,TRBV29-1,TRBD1,SAGQGPNYGYT
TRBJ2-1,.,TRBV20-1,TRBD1,SARDWVYRDREYNEQF
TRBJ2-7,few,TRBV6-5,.,ASSYSILAGAYEQY
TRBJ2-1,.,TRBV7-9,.,ATDGARSYNEQF